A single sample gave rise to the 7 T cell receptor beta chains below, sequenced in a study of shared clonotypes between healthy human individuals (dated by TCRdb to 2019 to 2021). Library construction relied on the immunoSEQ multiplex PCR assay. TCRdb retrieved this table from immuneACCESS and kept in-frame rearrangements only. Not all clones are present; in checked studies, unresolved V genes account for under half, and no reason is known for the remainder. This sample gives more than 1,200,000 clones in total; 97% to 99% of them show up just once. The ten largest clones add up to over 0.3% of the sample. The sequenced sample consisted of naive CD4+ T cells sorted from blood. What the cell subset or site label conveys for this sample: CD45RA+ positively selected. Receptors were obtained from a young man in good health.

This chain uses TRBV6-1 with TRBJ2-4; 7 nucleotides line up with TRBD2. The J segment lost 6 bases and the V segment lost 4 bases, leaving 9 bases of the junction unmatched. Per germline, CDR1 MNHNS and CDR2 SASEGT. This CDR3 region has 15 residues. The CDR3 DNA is TGTGCCAGCAGTGCTGTAACGGGGGAGGGAAACATTCAGTACTTC. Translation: CASSAVTGEGNIQYF.

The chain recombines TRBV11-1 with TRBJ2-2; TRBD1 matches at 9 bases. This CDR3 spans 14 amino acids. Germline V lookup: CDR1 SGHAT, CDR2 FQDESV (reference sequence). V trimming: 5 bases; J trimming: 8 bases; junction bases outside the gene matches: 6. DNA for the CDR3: TGTGCCAGCAGCACCCGGACAGGGGCTGGGGAGCTGTTTTTT. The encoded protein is CASSTRTGAGELFF.

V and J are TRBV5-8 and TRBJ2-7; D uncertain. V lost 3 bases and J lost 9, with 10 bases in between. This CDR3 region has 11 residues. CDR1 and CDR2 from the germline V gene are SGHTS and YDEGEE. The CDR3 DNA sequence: TGTGCCAGCAGCTCCTCAGTACGGCAGTACTTC. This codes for CASSSSVRQYF. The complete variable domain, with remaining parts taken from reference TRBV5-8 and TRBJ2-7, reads EAGVTQSPTHLIKTRGQQATLRCSPISGHTSVYWYQQALGLGLQFLLWYDEGEERNRGNFPPRFSGRQFPNYSSELNVNALELEDSALYLCASSSSVRQYFGPGTRLTVT.

This chain's CDR3 is CASSYPGTVNTGELFF. The CDR3 DNA follows: TGTGCCAGCAGTTACCCCGGGACAGTGAACACCGGGGAGCTGTTTTTT. V gene TRBV6-6 combines with J gene TRBJ2-2; TRBD1 matches at 7 bases. Germline-derived CDR1 and CDR2 are MNHNY and SVGAGI (reference sequence). J was trimmed by 1 base and V by 2 bases; bases with no gene match: 4. The CDR3 has 16 amino acids.

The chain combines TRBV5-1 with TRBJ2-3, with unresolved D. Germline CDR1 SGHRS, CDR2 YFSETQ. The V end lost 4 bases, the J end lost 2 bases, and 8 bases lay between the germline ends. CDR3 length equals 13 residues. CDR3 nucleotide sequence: TGCGCCAGCAGCGTTGCCCACACAGATACGCAGTATTTT. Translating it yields CASSVAHTDTQYF.

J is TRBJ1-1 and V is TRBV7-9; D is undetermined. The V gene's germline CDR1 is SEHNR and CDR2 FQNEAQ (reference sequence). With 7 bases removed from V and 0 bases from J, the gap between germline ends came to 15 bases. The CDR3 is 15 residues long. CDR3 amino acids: CASILGAGLNTEAFF. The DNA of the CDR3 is TGTGCCAGCATCCTAGGCGCCGGCTTGAACACTGAAGCTTTCTTT.

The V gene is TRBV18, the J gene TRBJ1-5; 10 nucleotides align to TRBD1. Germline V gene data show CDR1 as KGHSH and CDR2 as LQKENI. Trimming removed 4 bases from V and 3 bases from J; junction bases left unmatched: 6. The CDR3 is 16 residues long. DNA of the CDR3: TGTGCCAGCTCACTGGCCGGGACAGGGGTCAATCAGCCCCAGCATTTT. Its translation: CASSLAGTGVNQPQHF.